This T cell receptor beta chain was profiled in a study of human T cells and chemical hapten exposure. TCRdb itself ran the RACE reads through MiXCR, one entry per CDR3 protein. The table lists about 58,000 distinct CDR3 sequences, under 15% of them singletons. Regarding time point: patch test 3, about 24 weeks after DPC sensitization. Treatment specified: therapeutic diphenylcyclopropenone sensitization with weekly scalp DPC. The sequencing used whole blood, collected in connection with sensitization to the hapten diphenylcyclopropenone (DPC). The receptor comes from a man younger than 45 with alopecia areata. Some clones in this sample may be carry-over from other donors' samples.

This CDR3 reads CSTRGILRTEAFF. Written as DNA, the CDR3 is TGCAGCACTAGAGGCATACTTCGGACTGAAGCTTTCTTT. The chain has TRBV29-1 and TRBJ1-1; D remains unclear. The CDR3 runs to 13 residues. V was trimmed by 8 bases and J by 5 bases, leaving 18 bases between them. Germline lookup yields CDR1 SQVTM and CDR2 ANQGSEA.